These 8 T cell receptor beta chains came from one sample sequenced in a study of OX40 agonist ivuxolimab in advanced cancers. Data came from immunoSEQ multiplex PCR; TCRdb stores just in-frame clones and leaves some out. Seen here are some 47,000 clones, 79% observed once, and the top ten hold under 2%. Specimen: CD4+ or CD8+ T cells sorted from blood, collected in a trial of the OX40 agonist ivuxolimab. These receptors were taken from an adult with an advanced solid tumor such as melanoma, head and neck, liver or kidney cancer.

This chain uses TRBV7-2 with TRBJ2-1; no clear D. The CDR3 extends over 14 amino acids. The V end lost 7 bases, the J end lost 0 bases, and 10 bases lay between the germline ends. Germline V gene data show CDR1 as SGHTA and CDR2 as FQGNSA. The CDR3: CASTASSSYNEQFF. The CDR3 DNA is TGTGCCAGCACAGCATCGAGCTCCTACAATGAGCAGTTCTTC.

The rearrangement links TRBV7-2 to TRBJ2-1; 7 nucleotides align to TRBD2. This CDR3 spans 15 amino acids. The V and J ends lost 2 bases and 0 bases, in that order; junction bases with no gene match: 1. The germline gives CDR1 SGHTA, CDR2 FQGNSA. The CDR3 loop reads CASSLRGGSYNEQFF. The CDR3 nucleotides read TGTGCCAGCAGCTTACGCGGGGGCTCCTACAATGAGCAGTTCTTC.

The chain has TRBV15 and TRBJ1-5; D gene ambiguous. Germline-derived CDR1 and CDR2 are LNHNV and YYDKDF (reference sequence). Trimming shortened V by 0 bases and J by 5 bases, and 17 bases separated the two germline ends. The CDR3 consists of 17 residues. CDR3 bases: TGTGCCACCAGCAGAGATGGGTGGAGTGGAAATTATCAGCCCCAGCATTTT. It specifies CATSRDGWSGNYQPQHF.

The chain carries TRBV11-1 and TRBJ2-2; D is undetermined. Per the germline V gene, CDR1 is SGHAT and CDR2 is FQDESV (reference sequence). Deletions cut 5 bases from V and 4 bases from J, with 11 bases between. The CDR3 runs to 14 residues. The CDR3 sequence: CASSLLRTTGELFF. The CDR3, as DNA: TGTGCCAGCAGCCTCTTGCGGACCACCGGGGAGCTGTTTTTT.

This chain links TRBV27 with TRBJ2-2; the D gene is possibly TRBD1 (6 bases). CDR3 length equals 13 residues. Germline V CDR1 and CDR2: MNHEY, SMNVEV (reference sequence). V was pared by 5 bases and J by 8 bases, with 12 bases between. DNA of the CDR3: TGTGCCAGCAGTATCAGGGGACCGGGGGAGCTGTTTTTT. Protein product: CASSIRGPGELFF.

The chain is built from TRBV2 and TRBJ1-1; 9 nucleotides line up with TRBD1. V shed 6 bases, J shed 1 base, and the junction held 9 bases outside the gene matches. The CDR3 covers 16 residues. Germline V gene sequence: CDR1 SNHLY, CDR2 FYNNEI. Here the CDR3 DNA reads TGTGCCAGCAGGAATAGGGGGACAGGGAGGAACACTGAAGCTTTCTTT. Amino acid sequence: CASRNRGTGRNTEAFF. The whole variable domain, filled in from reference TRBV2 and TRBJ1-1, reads EPEVTQTPSHQVTQMGQEVILRCVPISNHLYFYWYRQILGQKVEFLVSFYNNEISEKSEIFDDQFSVERPDGSNFTLKIRSTKLEDSAMYFCASRNRGTGRNTEAFFGQGTRLTVV.

The CDR3 region is CASRVQGRTDGELFF. The CDR3, as DNA: TGTGCCAGCAGAGTACAGGGTCGTACGGACGGGGAGCTGTTTTTT. The chain couples TRBV6-5 to TRBJ2-2; D perhaps matches TRBD1 (6 bases). The V end was cut by 6 bases, the J end by 7 bases, with 18 bases between. Per the germline V gene, CDR1 is MNHEY and CDR2 is SVGAGI. The CDR3 spans 15 residues.

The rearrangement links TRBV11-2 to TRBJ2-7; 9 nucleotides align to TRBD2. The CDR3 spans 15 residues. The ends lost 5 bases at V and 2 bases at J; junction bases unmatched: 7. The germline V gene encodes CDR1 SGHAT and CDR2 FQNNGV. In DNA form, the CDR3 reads TGTGCCAGCAGCCGTAGCGGGAGCCCAGCCTACGAGCAGTACTTC. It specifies CASSRSGSPAYEQYF.